This T cell receptor beta chain was captured by sequencing in a study of T-cell reconstitution after alpha-beta-depleted transplantation in children. The TCRbeta library was prepared with unique molecular identifiers. Via MiXCR, TCRdb re-called the PCR reads, giving one row per CDR3 protein. Altogether around 340,000 distinct CDR3 sequences are present, roughly 14% being singletons, with the ten largest covering around 4.1%. V was clipped by 2 bases and J by 7 bases; unmatched bases: 11. Germline CDR1 is SGHRS and CDR2 is YFSETQ. The CDR3 has 16 amino acids. This rearrangement joins TRBV5-1 to TRBJ2-1, with 8 bases that match TRBD2. Sample: PBMCs, taken from the stem cell graft. This sequence originates from a human donor who donated a stem cell graft to a child with Fanconi anemia. This CDR3 is CASSFEAGALHNEQFF. In DNA form, the CDR3 reads TGCGCCAGCAGCTTCGAAGCGGGGGCCCTCCATAATGAGCAGTTCTTC.